The clone carrying this TCR beta chain was recorded a few times. Its antigen is unknown. The sample comes from a study of T cells in Graves' hyperthyroidism and ophthalmopathy. Regarding the study as a whole: The model anticipated ophthalmopathy a median about 6.5 months pre-onset. In blood, most of the thyroid clonotypes expanded above 0.001 were also present.

Amplification of TCR beta CDR3 regions was performed using RNA transcripts as template. Researchers ran a first-round RT-PCR on the TCR CDR3 using the HTBI primer set. TCRdb re-analysed the multiplex PCR reads in MiXCR, keeping a single row per CDR3 protein. The table records under 450,000 distinct CDR3 sequences, roughly a sixth of them present only once. Hyperthyroidism patients were newly diagnosed, had disease duration under 2 months, and were aged 18 to 65 years. Blood from later-ophthalmopathy patients was taken at first hyperthyroidism diagnosis. Germline-derived CDR1 and CDR2 are LNHDA and SQIVND (reference sequence). This CDR3 spans 14 amino acids. Trimming shortened V by 1 base and J by 4 bases, and 8 bases separated the two germline ends.

The chain couples TRBV19 to TRBJ1-5; D is unresolved. The TCR comes from a woman aged 30 to 39 with Graves' hyperthyroidism that later progressed to Graves' ophthalmopathy. Sequenced sample: blood. CDR3 residues: CASSIVGRNQPQHF. The CDR3 DNA sequence: TGTGCCAGTAGTATAGTGGGGAGAAATCAGCCCCAGCATTTT.